One sample yielded the 3 T cell receptor beta chains listed below, sequenced in a study of CD8+CD57+ T cells in acquired aplastic anemia. Patients selected for sequencing had displayed CD8+CD57+ cell expansion by flow cytometry. Genomic DNA constituted the template upon which TCR beta VDJ and CDR3 profiling was performed. TCRdb analysed the reads with MiXCR anew, one entry per CDR3 protein. The sample lists roughly 250,000 distinct CDR3 sequences; approximately 50% were seen once. Material: sorted CD4+, CD8+, or CD8+CD57+ T cells (not recorded which) from PBMCs. Source of these receptors: a human donor with aplastic anemia.

There are a few counts of this clonotype. At one boundary the junction diverges from the germline segment, which might be a read error. This chain uses TRBV24-1 with TRBJ2-3; 7 bases match TRBD2. In germline, CDR1 is KGHDR, CDR2 SFDVKD. This CDR3 region has 18 residues. In DNA, the CDR3 is TGTGCCACCAGTGATTTGCGGTTAGCGGGCCAATACACAGATACGCGGTATTTT. Its protein is CATSDLRLAGQYTDTRYF.

This clonotype was detected once. V gene TRBV27 combines with J gene TRBJ1-3, with TRBD1 as a possible D gene (6 bases). The CDR3 extends over 15 amino acids. Germline values: CDR1 MNHEY, CDR2 SMNVEV (reference sequence). V was trimmed by 5 bases and J by 8 bases, leaving 19 bases between them. The CDR3, as DNA: TGTGCCAGCAGTCCCCGCCAAGGCAGGGGAGACACCATATATTTT. It is translated as CASSPRQGRGDTIYF.

This clonotype has only one observation. The rearrangement uses TRBV7-9 and TRBJ1-1, with 10 bases that match TRBD1. CDR3 length: 17 amino acids. Germline CDR1 SEHNR, CDR2 FQNEAQ (reference sequence). Unmatched junction bases numbered 10, after V lost 5 bases and J lost 1 base. CDR3 sequence: CASSEPGQGSWNTEAFF. As DNA, the CDR3 is TGTGCCAGCAGCGAACCGGGACAGGGGTCCTGGAACACTGAAGCTTTCTTT.